One and the same sample provided the 23 T cell receptor beta chains below, sequenced in a study of shared clonotypes between healthy human individuals (dated by TCRdb to about 2020). CD8 naive samples were CD45RO-negative cells positively selected for CCR7, giving a CD45RA+CCR7+ population that excluded TemRA cells. The library was prepared using the immunoSEQ multiplex PCR assay. Entries here come from immuneACCESS through TCRdb and include only in-frame sequences with V and J called. Some clones fail to appear in such tables; in the studies checked, an unresolved V gene covers under half of the shortfall, and the cause of the remainder is unknown. This sample is represented by 1.5 million to 2.5 million clones; about 94% of them were singletons. The ten largest account for around 1.2% of the sample. Input material: naive CD8+ T cells sorted from blood. The cell subset or site label of this sample denotes: CD45RA+CCR7+. The receptors here all came from a man in his late teens or twenties in good health.

The chain links TRBV7-9 to TRBJ2-5, with 8 bases identical to TRBD2. Germline V gives CDR1 SEHNR, CDR2 FQNEAQ (reference sequence). Germline trimming cut 2 bases from V and 2 bases from J; bases unmatched to any gene: 7. CDR3 size: 16 residues. The CDR3 region is CASSLIAGSGQETQYF. DNA of the CDR3: TGTGCCAGCAGCTTAATAGCGGGGTCGGGACAAGAGACCCAGTACTTC. The whole variable domain, filled in from reference TRBV7-9 and TRBJ2-5, reads DTGVSQNPRHKITKRGQNVTFRCDPISEHNRLYWYRQTLGQGPEFLTYFQNEAQLEKSRLLSDRFSAERPKGSFSTLEIQRTEQGDSAMYLCASSLIAGSGQETQYFGPGTRLLVL.

The CDR3 sequence: CASSQGLLTYEQYF. CDR3 coding DNA: TGCGCCAGCAGCCAAGGACTGCTTACCTACGAGCAGTACTTC. This chain connects TRBV4-3 to TRBJ2-7; no firm D call. The CDR3 covers 14 residues. Germline values: CDR1 LGHNA, CDR2 YSLEER. The germline V and J ends were trimmed by 1 base and 2 bases, with 9 bases remaining between them.

The V gene is TRBV19, the J gene TRBJ1-1, with 8 bases aligning to TRBD1. This CDR3 comprises 15 residues. With 3 bases clipped from V and 2 bases from J, the junction kept 5 bases outside the gene matches. Germline V CDR1 and CDR2: LNHDA, SQIVND (reference sequence). Written as DNA, the CDR3 is TGTGCCAGTAGTATTCTCGGGACAGGCAACACTGAAGCTTTCTTT. This gives the protein CASSILGTGNTEAFF.

In this sample, this clone turned up once. The gene calls are TRBV30 and TRBJ2-5; D could derive from TRBD1 or TRBD2 (6 bases each). The J call may be mistaken, given a closer DNA end match to TRBJ2-7. The CDR3 extends over 15 amino acids. Germline CDR1 reads GTSNPN; CDR2 reads SVGIG (reference sequence). Here the CDR3 reads CAWSSLGGQMDEQYF. The CDR3 DNA sequence: TGTGCCTGGAGCTCCCTTGGGGGGCAAATGGACGAGCAGTACTTC.

The rearrangement uses TRBV29-1 and TRBJ2-3; D uncertain. V was shortened by 0 bases and J by 0 bases, with 10 bases between the two germline ends. The V gene's germline CDR1 is SQVTM and CDR2 ANQGSEA. This CDR3 contains 15 residues. This CDR3 is CSVEESLWSTDTQYF. In DNA form, the CDR3 reads TGCAGCGTTGAAGAGTCCCTTTGGAGCACAGATACGCAGTATTTT.

Concerning this clone itself: The sample carries other DNA sequences with the same CDR3. The genes are TRBV6-5 and TRBJ2-7; 11 nucleotides line up with TRBD2. CDR1 is MNHEY, CDR2 SVGAGI, per germline. CDR3 length: 15 amino acids. The trim removed 3 bases at V and 0 bases at J, leaving 1 base unmatched. CDR3 residues: CASSYTSGSSYEQYF. Here the CDR3 DNA reads TGTGCCAGCAGTTATACTAGCGGGAGCTCCTACGAGCAGTACTTC.

The rearrangement links TRBV7-9 to TRBJ2-7; D is unresolved. CDR3 size: 13 residues. V gave up 4 bases and J gave up 3 bases, with 10 bases separating them. Germline V gene data show CDR1 as SEHNR and CDR2 as FQNEAQ (reference sequence). The CDR3 DNA follows: TGTGCCAGCAGCTCGGATACCGTCTACGAGCAGTACTTC. Residues: CASSSDTVYEQYF.

The rearrangement links TRBV2 to TRBJ2-5; 8 bases line up with TRBD2. This CDR3 spans 15 amino acids. Germline CDR1 and CDR2: SNHLY and FYNNEI. Losses at the gene ends were 6 bases for V and 5 bases for J; bases not matched to a gene: 11. The DNA for the CDR3 is TGTGCCAGCAGGGTTAGCGGGGCCTGGCGGGAGACCCAGTACTTC. Residues: CASRVSGAWRETQYF.

The genes are TRBV6-5 and TRBJ2-7; D ambiguous. Per germline, CDR1 MNHEY and CDR2 SVGAGI. The germline V and J ends were trimmed by 2 bases and 2 bases, with 10 bases remaining between them. This CDR3 is built from 14 residues. The CDR3 bases are TGTGCCAGCAGTTACGGGCCCAATCCCTACGAGCAGTACTTC. Protein: CASSYGPNPYEQYF.

The chain combines TRBV19 with TRBJ1-1; the D gene is possibly TRBD1 (6 bases). Trimming left V 6 bases short and J 6 bases short, with 23 bases between. The CDR3 covers 16 residues. The V gene's germline CDR1 is LNHDA and CDR2 SQIVND (reference sequence). For the CDR3, the DNA is TGTGCCAGTAGCACAAGGGATCACAGGGCACACGCTGAAGCTTTCTTT. Amino acids: CASSTRDHRAHAEAFF. Supplemented by reference TRBV19 and TRBJ1-1, the full variable domain reads DGGITQSPKYLFRKEGQNVTLSCEQNLNHDAMYWYRQDPGQGLRLIYYSQIVNDFQKGDIAEGYSVSREKKESFPLTVTSAQKNPTAFYLCASSTRDHRAHAEAFFGQGTRLTVV.

The chain employs TRBV28 and TRBJ1-1; D call uncertain. CDR3 size: 12 residues. Germline V gene data show CDR1 as MDHEN and CDR2 as SYDVKM. The V gene lost 2 bases and the J gene lost 7 bases, with 8 bases spanning the gap. The CDR3 DNA follows: TGTGCCAGCAGTTTAGTGGAAGATGAAGCTTTCTTT. Translating it yields CASSLVEDEAFF.

This chain links TRBV4-1 with TRBJ2-4; 10 positions match TRBD1. The CDR3 totals 17 residues. Trimming cost V 5 bases and J 1 base; bases outside gene matches: 8. In germline, CDR1 is MGHRA, CDR2 YSYEKL. The DNA for the CDR3 is TGCGCCAGCAGCGAACCGACAGGGGGCGATGCCAAAAACATTCAGTACTTC. This translates into CASSEPTGGDAKNIQYF.

The sample holds one count of this clone. V is TRBV4-1 and J is TRBJ2-3, with TRBD2 as a possible D gene (6 bases). Between the trimmed V and J ends, which lost 5 bases and 4 bases, there was a span of 10 bases. From germline, CDR1 is MGHRA and CDR2 YSYEKL. This CDR3 comprises 13 residues. The CDR3 region is CASSSVAADTQYF. DNA of the CDR3: TGCGCCAGCAGCAGCGTAGCGGCAGATACGCAGTATTTT.

The genes are TRBV9 and TRBJ2-7; D is unclear. Germline CDR1 is SGDLS and CDR2 is YYNGEE. V was pared by 4 bases and J by 6 bases, with 17 bases between. CDR3 length: 14 amino acids. The CDR3 nucleotides read TGTGCCAGCAGCTCACGGAATCAGGTAGGCGAGCAGTACTTC. Translating gives CASSSRNQVGEQYF.

This chain connects TRBV7-9 to TRBJ2-3; D unresolved. This CDR3 is built from 12 residues. V gave up 3 bases and J gave up 2 bases, with 3 bases separating them. Germline V gives CDR1 SEHNR, CDR2 FQNEAQ (reference sequence). Here the CDR3 DNA reads TGTGCCAGCAGCTTCCACACAGATACGCAGTATTTT. This gives the protein CASSFHTDTQYF.

This clone was counted once. The gene calls are TRBV4-2 and TRBJ2-2; 7 nucleotides agree with TRBD2. J gave up 7 bases and V 1 base, and 12 bases lay outside the gene matches. Germline CDR1 is LGHNA and CDR2 is YNFKEQ. The CDR3 loop spans 17 amino acids. CDR3: CASSQVLAGEYYGELFF. The CDR3 nucleotides read TGTGCCAGCAGCCAAGTTTTGGCGGGGGAATACTACGGGGAGCTGTTTTTT.

As concerns this clone: A much larger clonotype is one base distant, so this may be a read error. The chain carries TRBV27 and TRBJ2-7; tentative D call: TRBD2 (5 bases). CDR1 MNHEY and CDR2 SMNVEV come from the germline V gene (reference sequence). CDR3 length equals 13 residues. V was cut by 2 bases and J by 2 bases, with 7 bases left in between. The chain's CDR3 is CASSLPGTYEQYF. The DNA for the CDR3 is TGTGCCAGCAGTTTACCGGGGACCTACGAGCAGTACTTC.

The V gene is TRBV6-5, the J gene TRBJ1-6; D remains unclear. The V gene's germline CDR1 is MNHEY and CDR2 SVGAGI. V lost 2 bases and J 6 bases, leaving 5 bases between the germline ends. This CDR3 has 13 amino acids. The DNA of the CDR3 is TGTGCCAGCAGTTACGGCAGTAATTCACCCCTCCACTTT. It codes for CASSYGSNSPLHF.

The gene calls are TRBV5-1 and TRBJ2-7; TRBD1 might be the D (5 bases). This CDR3 is 13 amino acids long. Trimming stripped 4 bases from V and 6 bases from J, with 14 bases between. Germline CDR1 is SGHRS and CDR2 is YFSETQ. The CDR3: CASSLRVEGEQYF. The CDR3 DNA follows: TGCGCCAGCAGCCTCAGGGTTGAAGGCGAGCAGTACTTC.

The genes are TRBV19 and TRBJ2-7; D gene unclear. The CDR3 consists of 15 residues. Trimming took 5 bases from V and 0 from J, leaving 14 bases between them. CDR1 and CDR2 (germline): LNHDA, SQIVND (reference sequence). The CDR3 sequence: CASSPSPANSYEQYF. The CDR3 coding sequence is TGTGCCAGTAGTCCAAGCCCAGCTAACTCCTACGAGCAGTACTTC.

The chain couples TRBV5-1 to TRBJ2-7; D might be TRBD2 (7 bases). The CDR3 is 16 amino acids. Trimming pared 0 bases from V and 3 bases from J, leaving 16 bases between. Germline-derived CDR1 and CDR2 are SGHRS and YFSETQ. This CDR3 is CASSLGKGGASYEQYF. CDR3 sequence (DNA): TGCGCCAGCAGCTTGGGCAAAGGGGGGGCGAGCTACGAGCAGTACTTC.

This chain links TRBV7-8 with TRBJ2-1, with D unclear. Germline-derived CDR1 and CDR2 are SGHVS and FQNEAQ. The V gene lost 2 bases and the J gene lost 0 bases, with 11 bases spanning the gap. The CDR3 is made up of 16 amino acids. The CDR3 protein is CASSLLAGSSYNEQFF. CDR3 DNA sequence: TGTGCCAGCAGCTTATTAGCCGGAAGCTCCTACAATGAGCAGTTCTTC.

This rearrangement joins TRBV4-3 to TRBJ2-1; 12 bases map to TRBD2. In germline, CDR1 is LGHNA, CDR2 YSLEER. The length of the CDR3 is 13 residues. Germline trimming cut 3 bases from V and 9 bases from J; bases unmatched to any gene: 0. The CDR3 DNA follows: TGCGCCAGCAGCCAGACTAGCGGGAGTGAGCAGTTCTTC. Translating it yields CASSQTSGSEQFF.